A selection of T cell receptor beta chains follows, all from one sample in a study of T cell changes during pregnancy in multiple sclerosis. Clones were sequenced by immunoSEQ multiplex PCR, and TCRdb holds only the in-frame ones, with some missing. The table records approximately 60,000 clones, more than 75% of them present only once. Sequencing used peripheral blood from another person, used as feeder cells. Receptors originate from a human donor whose cells served as feeder cells for cultures in a pregnancy study. CDR3s include the opening cysteine and the closing phenylalanine or tryptophan. D genes are given only for firm matches. A clone size is listed for some rows: how often the clone was seen (once, few, many), or a class if it is expanded.

size: NA; D: NA; V: TRBV5-6; J: TRBJ1-1; CDR3: CASSFQTEAFF; DNA: TGTGCCAGCAGCTTTCAGACTGAAGCTTTCTTT
size: few; D: NA; V: TRBV19; J: TRBJ2-7; CDR3: CASSHRGDGQYF; DNA: TGTGCCAGTAGCCACCGAGGGGACGGGCAGTACTTC
size: NA; D: NA; V: TRBV6-1; J: TRBJ1-2; CDR3: CASSGAWRGGGYTF; DNA: TGTGCCAGCAGTGGGGCATGGCGCGGGGGTGGCTACACCTTC
size: NA; D: TRBD1; V: TRBV5-1; J: TRBJ2-5; CDR3: CASSPGDRGFQETQYF; DNA: TGCGCCAGCAGCCCGGGGGACAGGGGGTTTCAAGAGACCCAGTACTTC
size: few; D: NA; V: TRBV19; J: TRBJ1-2; CDR3: CASSSSGRDGYTF; DNA: TGTGCCAGTAGTTCCTCAGGGAGGGATGGCTACACCTTC
size: NA; D: TRBD2; V: TRBV9; J: TRBJ2-1; CDR3: CASSVATRETSGFNYNEQFF; DNA: TGTGCCAGCAGCGTAGCTACCAGGGAGACTAGCGGATTCAATTACAATGAGCAGTTCTTC
size: NA; D: NA; V: TRBV28; J: TRBJ2-7; CDR3: CASSEPYEQYF; DNA: TGTGCCAGCAGTGAACCCTACGAGCAGTACTTC
size: NA; D: TRBD2; V: TRBV4-2; J: TRBJ2-1; CDR3: CASSQAGLAVDEQFF; DNA: TGTGCCAGCAGCCAAGCGGGACTAGCGGTCGATGAGCAGTTCTTC
size: few; D: TRBD2; V: TRBV4-3; J: TRBJ2-3; CDR3: CASSQEPSGGARDTQYF; DNA: TGCGCCAGCAGCCAAGAACCTAGCGGGGGGGCCCGGGATACGCAGTATTTT
size: NA; D: NA; V: TRBV4-3; J: TRBJ2-3; CDR3: CASSHQGLADTQYF; DNA: TGCGCCAGCAGCCATCAGGGGTTGGCAGATACGCAGTATTTT
size: NA; D: NA; V: TRBV19; J: TRBJ2-7; CDR3: CASSIPPREQYF; DNA: TGTGCCAGTAGTATCCCCCCCCGGGAGCAGTACTTC
size: few; D: TRBD1; V: TRBV2; J: TRBJ1-6; CDR3: CASSVDREDPMAF; DNA: TGTGCCAGCAGTGTTGACAGGGAGGACCCTATGGCATTT
size: NA; D: NA; V: TRBV7-2; J: TRBJ1-5; CDR3: CASSFGGRGEDQPQHF; DNA: TGTGCCAGCAGCTTTGGTGGCAGGGGTGAAGATCAGCCCCAGCATTTT
size: NA; D: NA; V: TRBV5-6; J: TRBJ1-6; CDR3: CASSWAAGRNSPLHF; DNA: TGTGCCAGCAGTTGGGCGGCGGGCAGGAATTCACCCCTCCACTTT
size: once; D: TRBD1; V: TRBV7-9; J: TRBJ2-5; CDR3: CASRDAGQGGETQYF; DNA: TGTGCCAGCAGGGATGCGGGACAGGGAGGCGAGACCCAGTACTTC
size: NA; D: NA; V: TRBV30; J: TRBJ1-2; CDR3: CASEAGAGGYTF; DNA: TGTGCCTCCGAGGCGGGGGCAGGTGGCTACACCTTC
size: NA; D: NA; V: TRBV7-2; J: TRBJ1-2; CDR3: CASTPPPVGFSGYTF; DNA: TGTGCCAGCACTCCCCCGCCGGTAGGGTTTTCAGGCTACACCTTC
size: NA; D: TRBD1; V: TRBV5-4; J: TRBJ1-1; CDR3: CASTPAGTENTEAFF; DNA: TGTGCCAGCACCCCTGCCGGGACAGAGAACACTGAAGCTTTCTTT
size: NA; D: NA; V: TRBV28; J: TRBJ1-1; CDR3: CASSTTERLGAEAFF; DNA: TGTGCCAGCTCCACCACCGAGCGTCTAGGGGCTGAAGCTTTCTTT
size: NA; D: TRBD1; V: TRBV20-1; J: TRBJ1-1; CDR3: CSGQGETEAFF; DNA: TGCAGTGGGCAGGGGGAGACTGAAGCTTTCTTT
size: NA; D: TRBD2; V: TRBV2; J: TRBJ2-2; CDR3: CASSGLAGNTGELFF; DNA: TGTGCCAGCAGCGGACTAGCGGGGAACACCGGGGAGCTGTTTTTT
size: NA; D: TRBD2; V: TRBV9; J: TRBJ2-3; CDR3: CASSVGLAGGGFTDTQYF; DNA: TGTGCCAGCAGCGTAGGACTAGCGGGAGGGGGATTCACAGATACGCAGTATTTT
size: NA; D: NA; V: TRBV28; J: TRBJ2-7; CDR3: CASRLMDRDVSEQYF; DNA: TGTGCCAGCAGGCTAATGGACCGGGACGTGTCCGAGCAGTACTTC
size: NA; D: TRBD1; V: TRBV6-4; J: TRBJ2-3; CDR3: CASSDRQGADTQYF; DNA: TGTGCCAGCAGTGACCGACAGGGGGCAGATACGCAGTATTTT
size: NA; D: NA; V: TRBV2; J: TRBJ2-1; CDR3: CASSGVNNEQFF; DNA: TGTGCCAGCAGTGGGGTCAACAATGAGCAGTTCTTC
size: NA; D: NA; V: TRBV6-1; J: TRBJ2-7; CDR3: CASLSWGSSYEQYF; DNA: TGTGCCAGCCTCTCATGGGGCAGTTCCTACGAGCAGTACTTC
size: NA; D: NA; V: TRBV7-2; J: TRBJ1-2; CDR3: CASSPDISSMAGTF; DNA: TGTGCCAGCAGCCCGGACATCTCTTCTATGGCTGGGACCTTC
size: NA; D: TRBD1; V: TRBV6-1; J: TRBJ2-7; CDR3: CATPGQGARGYEQYF; DNA: TGTGCCACCCCGGGACAGGGGGCGCGAGGCTACGAGCAGTACTTC
size: NA; D: TRBD1; V: TRBV7-2; J: TRBJ1-2; CDR3: CASSLLGQGLSHGYTF; DNA: TGTGCCAGCAGCTTACTTGGACAGGGGCTCTCGCATGGCTACACCTTC
size: NA; D: NA; V: TRBV5-3; J: TRBJ2-2; CDR3: CARSFDSRPNTGELFF; DNA: TGTGCCAGAAGCTTCGATTCTAGACCGAACACCGGGGAGCTGTTTTTT
size: NA; D: NA; V: TRBV19; J: TRBJ2-1; CDR3: CASSMDTWGGLNEQFF; DNA: TGTGCCAGTAGTATGGATACTTGGGGCGGGCTGAATGAGCAGTTCTTC
size: NA; D: TRBD1; V: TRBV5-4; J: TRBJ1-2; CDR3: CASSQDRGWTNYGYTF; DNA: TGTGCCAGCAGCCAAGACAGGGGTTGGACTAACTATGGCTACACCTTC
size: NA; D: NA; V: TRBV13; J: TRBJ1-2; CDR3: CASSLGPQGSWGYTF; DNA: TGTGCCAGCAGCTTGGGGCCGCAGGGGTCTTGGGGCTACACCTTC
size: few; D: NA; V: TRBV6-1; J: TRBJ2-3; CDR3: CASSEAWGQGSDTQYF; DNA: TGTGCCAGCAGTGAAGCATGGGGGCAGGGATCAGATACGCAGTATTTT
size: NA; D: TRBD1; V: TRBV5-5; J: TRBJ1-5; CDR3: CASSLALRTGDQPQHF; DNA: TGTGCCAGCAGCTTGGCCCTAAGGACAGGGGATCAGCCCCAGCATTTT
size: NA; D: NA; V: TRBV9; J: TRBJ2-3; CDR3: CASSSKGVPNTQYF; DNA: TGTGCCAGCAGCTCTAAGGGGGTGCCAAATACGCAGTATTTT
size: NA; D: TRBD1; V: TRBV5-1; J: TRBJ2-3; CDR3: CASSSPGQTDTQYF; DNA: TGCGCCAGCAGCTCGCCGGGACAGACAGATACGCAGTATTTT
size: NA; D: TRBD1; V: TRBV11-2; J: TRBJ1-2; CDR3: CASSSGQGSGYTF; DNA: TGTGCCAGCAGCTCAGGACAGGGGTCTGGCTACACCTTC
size: NA; D: NA; V: TRBV5-1; J: TRBJ2-7; CDR3: CASSGGTYYEQYF; DNA: TGCGCCAGCAGTGGGGGGACTTACTACGAGCAGTACTTC
size: once; D: NA; V: TRBV6-1; J: TRBJ1-2; CDR3: CASTVGGDNYGYTF; DNA: TGTGCCAGCACCGTTGGAGGAGATAACTATGGCTACACCTTC